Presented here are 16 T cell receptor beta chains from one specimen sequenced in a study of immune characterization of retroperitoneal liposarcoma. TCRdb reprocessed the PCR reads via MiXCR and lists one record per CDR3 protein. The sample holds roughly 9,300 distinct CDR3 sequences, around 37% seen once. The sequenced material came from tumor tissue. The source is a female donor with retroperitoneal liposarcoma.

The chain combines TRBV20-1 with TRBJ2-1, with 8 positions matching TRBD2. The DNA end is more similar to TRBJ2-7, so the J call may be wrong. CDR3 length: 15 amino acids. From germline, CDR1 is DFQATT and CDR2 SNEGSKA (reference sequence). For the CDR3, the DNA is TGCAGTGCTGTCCAGAAGCGGGAGAAGCCTTACGAGCAGTACTTC. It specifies CSAVQKREKPYEQYF.

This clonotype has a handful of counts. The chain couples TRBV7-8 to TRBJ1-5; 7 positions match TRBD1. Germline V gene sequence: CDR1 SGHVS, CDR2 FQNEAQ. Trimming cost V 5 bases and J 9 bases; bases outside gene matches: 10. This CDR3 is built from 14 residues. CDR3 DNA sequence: TGTGCCAGCAGCGCCCGGGACAGCGAGGGGCCCCAGCATTTT. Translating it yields CASSARDSEGPQHF. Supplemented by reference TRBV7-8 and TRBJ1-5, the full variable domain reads GAGVSQSPRYKVAKRGQDVALRCDPISGHVSLFWYQQALGQGPEFLTYFQNEAQLDKSGLPSDRFFAERPEGSVSTLKIQRTQQEDSAVYLCASSARDSEGPQHFGDGTRLSIL.

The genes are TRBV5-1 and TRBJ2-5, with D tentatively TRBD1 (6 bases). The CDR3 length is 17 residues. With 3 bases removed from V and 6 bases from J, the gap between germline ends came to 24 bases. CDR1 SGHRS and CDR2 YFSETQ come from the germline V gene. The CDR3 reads CASSSLGAGISRQTQYF. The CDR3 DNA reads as TGCGCCAGCAGCTCCTTGGGGGCCGGGATAAGCCGCCAGACCCAGTACTTC.

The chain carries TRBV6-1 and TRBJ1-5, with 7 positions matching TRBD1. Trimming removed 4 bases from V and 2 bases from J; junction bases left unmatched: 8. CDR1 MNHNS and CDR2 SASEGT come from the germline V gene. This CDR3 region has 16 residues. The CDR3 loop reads CASSGRQGGGNQPQHF. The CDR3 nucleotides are TGTGCCAGCAGTGGCCGACAGGGAGGAGGCAATCAGCCCCAGCATTTT.

In DNA form, the CDR3 reads TGTGCCAGCAGCTTCCCAGGGTATAACACTGAAGCTTTCTTT. Residues: CASSFPGYNTEAFF. This chain joins TRBV11-3 and TRBJ1-1, with a weak D call TRBD1 (5 bases). CDR1 is SGHNT and CDR2 is YENEEA in the germline V gene. Trimming cost V 3 bases and J 2 bases, with 10 bases left between them. This CDR3 region has 14 residues.

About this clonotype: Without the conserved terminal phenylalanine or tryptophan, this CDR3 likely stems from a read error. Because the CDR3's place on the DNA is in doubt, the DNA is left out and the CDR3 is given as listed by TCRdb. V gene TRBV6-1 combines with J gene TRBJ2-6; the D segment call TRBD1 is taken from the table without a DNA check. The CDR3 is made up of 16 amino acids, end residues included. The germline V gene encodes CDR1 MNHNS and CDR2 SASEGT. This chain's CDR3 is CASSRDPDQETQYFGA.

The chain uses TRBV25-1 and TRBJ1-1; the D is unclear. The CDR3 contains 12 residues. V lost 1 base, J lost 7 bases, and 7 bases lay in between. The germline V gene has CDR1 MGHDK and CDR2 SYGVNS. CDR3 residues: CASSELLGEAFF. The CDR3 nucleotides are TGTGCCAGCAGTGAATTGCTGGGTGAAGCTTTCTTT.

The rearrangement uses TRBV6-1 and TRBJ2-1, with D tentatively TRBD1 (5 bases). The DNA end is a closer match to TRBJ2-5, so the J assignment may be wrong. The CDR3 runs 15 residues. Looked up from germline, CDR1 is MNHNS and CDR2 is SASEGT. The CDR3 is CASSDTMGQGETQYF. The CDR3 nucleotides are TGTGCCAGCAGTGATACAATGGGGCAAGGGGAGACCCAGTACTTC.

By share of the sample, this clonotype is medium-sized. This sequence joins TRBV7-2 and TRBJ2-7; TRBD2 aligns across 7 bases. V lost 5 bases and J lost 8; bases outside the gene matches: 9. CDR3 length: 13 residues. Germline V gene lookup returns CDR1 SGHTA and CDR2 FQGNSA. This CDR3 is CASSEGGDYQQYF. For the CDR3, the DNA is TGTGCCAGCAGCGAAGGAGGGGACTATCAGCAGTACTTC. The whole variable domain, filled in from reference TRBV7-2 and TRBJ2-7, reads GAGVSQSPSNKVTEKGKDVELRCDPISGHTALYWYRQSLGQGLEFLIYFQGNSAPDKSGLPSDRFSAERTGGSVSTLTIQRTQQEDSAVYLCASSEGGDYQQYFGPGTRLTVT.

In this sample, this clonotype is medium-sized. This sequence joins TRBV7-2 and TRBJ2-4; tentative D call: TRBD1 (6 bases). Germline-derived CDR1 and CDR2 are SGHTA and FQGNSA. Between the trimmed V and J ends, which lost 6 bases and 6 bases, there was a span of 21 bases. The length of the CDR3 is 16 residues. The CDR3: CASSSDRSLALNIQYF. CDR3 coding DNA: TGTGCCAGCAGTTCGGACAGAAGCTTAGCGTTAAACATTCAGTACTTC.

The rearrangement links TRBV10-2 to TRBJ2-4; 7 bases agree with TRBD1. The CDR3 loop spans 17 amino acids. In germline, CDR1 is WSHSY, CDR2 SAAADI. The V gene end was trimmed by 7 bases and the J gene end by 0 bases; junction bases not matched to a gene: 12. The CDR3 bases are TGCGCCAGCAAGTCGGACAGGATGGGTATAGCCAAAAACATTCAGTACTTC. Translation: CASKSDRMGIAKNIQYF.

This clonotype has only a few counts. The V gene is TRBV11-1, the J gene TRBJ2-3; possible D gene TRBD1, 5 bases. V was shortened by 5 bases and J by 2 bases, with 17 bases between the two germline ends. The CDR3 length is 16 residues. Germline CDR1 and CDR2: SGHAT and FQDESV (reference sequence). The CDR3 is CASSPGVGVVTDTQYF. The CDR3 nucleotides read TGTGCCAGCAGCCCGGGTGTAGGGGTGGTCACAGATACGCAGTATTTT.

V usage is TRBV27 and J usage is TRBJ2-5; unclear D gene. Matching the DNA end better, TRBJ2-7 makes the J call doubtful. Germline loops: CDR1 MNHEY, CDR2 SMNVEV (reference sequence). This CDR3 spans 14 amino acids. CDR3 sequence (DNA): TGTGCCAGCAGTCCCCCCGGCAGGACCTACGAGCAGTACTTC. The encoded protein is CASSPPGRTYEQYF.

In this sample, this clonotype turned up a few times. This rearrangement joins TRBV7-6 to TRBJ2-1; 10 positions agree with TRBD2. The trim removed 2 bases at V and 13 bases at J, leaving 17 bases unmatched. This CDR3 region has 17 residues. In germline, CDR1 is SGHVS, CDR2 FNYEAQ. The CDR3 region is CASSLSVASGSVETQFF. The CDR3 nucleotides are TGTGCCAGCAGCTTAAGTGTGGCTAGCGGGAGTGTAGAGACCCAGTTCTTC.

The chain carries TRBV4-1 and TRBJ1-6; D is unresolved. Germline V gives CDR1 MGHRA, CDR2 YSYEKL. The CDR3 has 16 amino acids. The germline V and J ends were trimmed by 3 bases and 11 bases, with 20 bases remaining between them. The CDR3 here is CASSQEVGGISTPLHF. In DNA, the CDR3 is TGCGCCAGCAGCCAGGAGGTAGGCGGAATCTCAACACCCCTCCACTTT.

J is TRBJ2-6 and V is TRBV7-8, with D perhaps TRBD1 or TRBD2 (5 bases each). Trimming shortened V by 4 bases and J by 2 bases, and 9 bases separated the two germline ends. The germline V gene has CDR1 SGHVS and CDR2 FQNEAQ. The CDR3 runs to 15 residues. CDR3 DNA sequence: TGTGCCAGCAGCTCTTGGGGGACTGGGGCCAACGTCCTGACTTTC. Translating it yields CASSSWGTGANVLTF.